This T cell receptor (beta chain) was sequenced in a study of Ad26.COV2.S vaccination and SARS-CoV-2 variants. Study-level points and caveats: Possible underestimation of total T cell responses by the TCR breadth and depth analyses was noted.

Points on this clone: Its antigen is still unknown.

V dropped 0 bases and J dropped 2 bases, with 11 bases sitting between them. In germline, CDR1 is SGHNT, CDR2 YYREEE (reference sequence). CDR3 length: 15 amino acids. TCRdb keeps only in-frame clones here, not all; method: immunoSEQ multiplex PCR. This table has around 450,000 clones, about 91% appearing once. The treatment is: some 20 received Ad26.COV2.S at low or high dose, single or two shots; about 5 received placebo; per-sample allocation not given. Sampling took place 63 days after the first vaccine or placebo injection. This specimen was peripheral blood, taken in a trial of Ad26.COV2.S vaccine versus placebo. This chain uses TRBV5-4 with TRBJ1-1; the D is unclear. This receptor was identified in a person between 18 and 59 years old who received the Ad26.COV2.S COVID-19 vaccine or a placebo. The CDR3 DNA is TGTGCCAGCAGCTTGGAGGCAGCATCCAACACTGAAGCTTTCTTT. This gives the protein CASSLEAASNTEAFF.